A single sample gave rise to the 21 T cell receptor beta chains below, sequenced in a study of control samples from healthy donors and cancer patients. Generated by immunoSEQ multiplex PCR, the TCRdb table keeps only in-frame clones and is missing some. The table has some 140,000 clones, about nine tenths seen once; the top ten hold about 9%. The sequenced sample was blood. These receptors all stem from a woman under 40 in good health.

The rearrangement links TRBV28 to TRBJ2-3; D unclear. There are 11 residues in the CDR3. Trimming took 2 bases from V and 6 from J, leaving 3 bases between them. Germline V lookup: CDR1 MDHEN, CDR2 SYDVKM. CDR3 nucleotides: TGTGCCAGCAGTTTAGAGGATACGCAGTATTTT. Translating it yields CASSLEDTQYF. Full variable domain (missing parts from reference TRBV28 and TRBJ2-3): DVKVTQSSRYLVKRTGEKVFLECVQDMDHENMFWYRQDPGLGLRLIYFSYDVKMKEKGDIPEGYSVSREKKERFSLILESASTNQTSMYLCASSLEDTQYFGPGTRLTVL.

The chain uses TRBV7-9 and TRBJ1-2, with D unresolved. CDR3 length: 15 residues. Germline CDR1 reads SEHNR; CDR2 reads FQNEAQ (reference sequence). Trimming removed 1 base at V and 4 bases at J, with 13 bases between. CDR3 nucleotide sequence: TGTGCCAGCAGCTTAGTTCCGGGGAGAGGCTATGGCTACACCTTC. The encoded protein is CASSLVPGRGYGYTF.

The chain joins TRBV24-1 to TRBJ2-1; 7 positions match TRBD2. V lost 0 bases, J lost 0 bases, and 7 bases stayed unmatched. This CDR3 contains 18 residues. The germline CDR1 and CDR2 sequences are KGHDR and SFDVKD. CDR3 residues: CATSDLSSRTSSYNEQFF. For the CDR3, the DNA is TGTGCCACCAGTGATTTGTCCTCGAGGACTAGCTCCTACAATGAGCAGTTCTTC.

The chain carries TRBV28 and TRBJ1-5; D may be TRBD1 (6 bases). Per the germline V gene, CDR1 is MDHEN and CDR2 is SYDVKM. Trimming cost V 5 bases and J 4 bases, with 12 bases left between them. The CDR3 contains 14 residues. The CDR3 sequence is CASSAGTQNQPQHF. The DNA for the CDR3 is TGTGCCAGCAGTGCCGGGACACAGAATCAGCCCCAGCATTTT.

This clone was counted a single time. The chain links TRBV15 to TRBJ1-6; D gene unclear. Germline-derived CDR1 and CDR2 are LNHNV and YYDKDF (reference sequence). V dropped 8 bases and J dropped 3 bases, with 8 bases sitting between them. This CDR3 contains 13 residues. This CDR3 is CATQADYNSPLHF. The CDR3 DNA sequence: TGTGCCACCCAGGCGGACTATAATTCACCCCTCCACTTT.

The V gene is TRBV5-1, the J gene TRBJ2-7, with D unclear. Trimming shortened V by 5 bases and J by 6 bases, and 18 bases separated the two germline ends. The CDR3 loop spans 14 amino acids. Germline values: CDR1 SGHRS, CDR2 YFSETQ. Here the CDR3 reads CASSSSQPLGEQYF. CDR3 bases: TGCGCCAGCAGTTCGTCACAGCCTTTAGGCGAGCAGTACTTC.

The V call is TRBV7-2, the J call TRBJ1-1; D possibly corresponds to TRBD1 (5 bases). V was trimmed by 5 bases and J by 6 bases, leaving 7 bases between them. The CDR3 totals 11 residues. Germline loops: CDR1 SGHTA, CDR2 FQGNSA. The CDR3 sequence: CASSRQSEAFF. Here the CDR3 DNA reads TGTGCCAGCAGCCGACAGTCTGAAGCTTTCTTT. Combining the CDR3 with reference TRBV7-2 and TRBJ1-1 gives the whole variable domain GAGVSQSPSNKVTEKGKDVELRCDPISGHTALYWYRQSLGQGLEFLIYFQGNSAPDKSGLPSDRFSAERTGGSVSTLTIQRTQQEDSAVYLCASSRQSEAFFGQGTRLTVV.

This chain connects TRBV4-2 to TRBJ1-2; 9 nucleotides agree with TRBD1. After removal of 4 bases from V and 4 bases from J, the junction contained 7 bases not matched to a gene. The CDR3 is 15 amino acids. Germline CDR1 LGHNA, CDR2 YNFKEQ. CDR3 nucleotides: TGTGCCAGCAGCCTGAGGACAGGGGTGGGCTATGGCTACACCTTC. This codes for CASSLRTGVGYGYTF.

The gene calls are TRBV5-1 and TRBJ2-7; weak D call: TRBD2 (5 bases). Trimming took 2 bases from V and 3 from J, leaving 9 bases between them. Germline CDR1 and CDR2: SGHRS and YFSETQ. The CDR3 length is 13 residues. The chain's CDR3 is CASSFGRDYEQYF. The CDR3 nucleotides read TGCGCCAGCAGCTTCGGACGGGACTACGAGCAGTACTTC.

The rearrangement uses TRBV19 and TRBJ2-2, with a possible D match to TRBD2 (5 bases). The germline gives CDR1 LNHDA, CDR2 SQIVND (reference sequence). This CDR3 has 16 amino acids. Trimming removed 8 bases at V and 5 bases at J, with 21 bases between. The CDR3 sequence is CASLSFGKLETGELFF. CDR3 DNA: TGTGCCAGTCTTAGCTTCGGGAAATTGGAAACCGGGGAGCTGTTTTTT. The entire variable domain, with the rest obtained from reference TRBV19 and TRBJ2-2, is as follows: DGGITQSPKYLFRKEGQNVTLSCEQNLNHDAMYWYRQDPGQGLRLIYYSQIVNDFQKGDIAEGYSVSREKKESFPLTVTSAQKNPTAFYLCASLSFGKLETGELFFGEGSRLTVL.

The V gene is TRBV6-5, the J gene TRBJ1-4; a possible D gene is TRBD1 (6 bases). V was shortened by 3 bases and J by 5 bases, with 16 bases between the two germline ends. Germline CDR1 and CDR2: MNHEY and SVGAGI. CDR3 length equals 16 residues. The DNA for the CDR3 is TGTGCCAGCAGTTATACCGGGGGGCGCATAAATGAAAAACTGTTTTTT. Translating it yields CASSYTGGRINEKLFF.

This clone was recorded only once. The rearrangement links TRBV29-1 to TRBJ2-7; D is unclear. This CDR3 has 11 amino acids. Trimming removed 5 bases at V and 1 base at J, with 6 bases between. Per the germline V gene, CDR1 is SQVTM and CDR2 is ANQGSEA. The DNA for the CDR3 is TGCAGCGTTCTAGAATCCTACGAGCAGTACTTC. Translation gives CSVLESYEQYF.

This chain joins TRBV19 and TRBJ2-7, with TRBD2 matching 9 bases. This CDR3 spans 17 amino acids. Germline V gene sequence: CDR1 LNHDA, CDR2 SQIVND (reference sequence). Trimming at V came to 4 bases and at J to 5 bases, leaving 15 bases not matched to a gene. The CDR3 loop reads CASSTRLGGRELDEQYF. CDR3 bases: TGTGCCAGTAGTACCCGACTTGGCGGGAGGGAGCTCGACGAGCAGTACTTC.

The V gene is TRBV6-4, the J gene TRBJ2-3; 9 bases line up with TRBD1. The CDR3 sequence is 15 residues long. With 6 bases clipped from V and 0 bases from J, the junction kept 4 bases outside the gene matches. The germline V gene encodes CDR1 MRHNA and CDR2 SNTAGT. This chain's CDR3 is CASSPDRGSTDTQYF. The CDR3 DNA sequence: TGTGCCAGCAGCCCCGACAGGGGGAGCACAGATACGCAGTATTTT.

The chain recombines TRBV5-8 with TRBJ2-1; 9 bases are shared with TRBD2. Per the germline V gene, CDR1 is SGHTS and CDR2 is YDEGEE. CDR3 length: 14 amino acids. J was trimmed by 4 bases and V by 9 bases; bases with no gene match: 8. CDR3 nucleotides: TGTGCCACCCTCCCGCGGGAGGGGTACAATGAGCAGTTCTTC. Its protein product is CATLPREGYNEQFF.

This clone was seen a few times. V usage is TRBV5-1 and J usage is TRBJ1-6, with a tentative D call TRBD1 (6 bases). Germline CDR1 is SGHRS and CDR2 is YFSETQ. The CDR3 is made up of 16 amino acids. Between the trimmed V and J ends, which lost 2 bases and 4 bases, there was a span of 13 bases. Written as DNA, the CDR3 is TGCGCCAGCAGCTTCGGACAGTCCCTTTATAATTCACCCCTCCACTTT. It encodes CASSFGQSLYNSPLHF.

CDR3 region: CASSIGGYGYTF. CDR3 coding DNA: TGTGCCAGCAGTATTGGGGGATATGGCTACACCTTC. V gene TRBV28 combines with J gene TRBJ1-2; D is possibly TRBD1 (5 bases). Germline CDR1 and CDR2: MDHEN and SYDVKM. The CDR3 consists of 12 residues. V lost 5 bases and J 5 bases, leaving 9 bases between the germline ends.

This rearrangement joins TRBV7-3 to TRBJ1-1; D is uncertain. CDR3 length: 13 amino acids. The germline gives CDR1 SGHTA, CDR2 FQGTGA. Trimming shortened V by 5 bases and J by 1 base, and 8 bases separated the two germline ends. In DNA, the CDR3 is TGTGCCAGCAGCAAGGACGGGAACACTGAAGCTTTCTTT. Amino acids: CASSKDGNTEAFF.

The DNA of the CDR3 is TGTGCCTGGAGGGCCCCCGGGGTCAGCACAGATACGCAGTATTTT. It translates to CAWRAPGVSTDTQYF. The rearrangement links TRBV30 to TRBJ2-3; TRBD2 is a possible D gene (5 bases). There are 15 residues in the CDR3. CDR1 GTSNPN and CDR2 SVGIG come from the germline V gene (reference sequence). Trimming pared 3 bases from V and 0 bases from J, leaving 13 bases between.

The rearrangement joins TRBV30 to TRBJ2-5; 10 nucleotides align to TRBD2. Germline assignment: CDR1 GTSNPN and CDR2 SVGIG (reference sequence). J lost 4 bases, V lost 4 bases, and 3 bases had no gene match. CDR3 length: 13 residues. CDR3 residues: CAWNPSGRETQYF. The CDR3 nucleotides read TGTGCCTGGAACCCTAGCGGGAGAGAGACCCAGTACTTC.

The DNA for the CDR3 is TGTGCCAGCAGCCCGGGCGGCGGAGAAAAACTGTTTTTT. It encodes CASSPGGGEKLFF. The rearrangement links TRBV11-2 to TRBJ1-4; D remains unclear. The CDR3 contains 13 residues. Germline-derived CDR1 and CDR2 are SGHAT and FQNNGV. Deletions cut 5 bases from V and 8 bases from J, with 12 bases between.